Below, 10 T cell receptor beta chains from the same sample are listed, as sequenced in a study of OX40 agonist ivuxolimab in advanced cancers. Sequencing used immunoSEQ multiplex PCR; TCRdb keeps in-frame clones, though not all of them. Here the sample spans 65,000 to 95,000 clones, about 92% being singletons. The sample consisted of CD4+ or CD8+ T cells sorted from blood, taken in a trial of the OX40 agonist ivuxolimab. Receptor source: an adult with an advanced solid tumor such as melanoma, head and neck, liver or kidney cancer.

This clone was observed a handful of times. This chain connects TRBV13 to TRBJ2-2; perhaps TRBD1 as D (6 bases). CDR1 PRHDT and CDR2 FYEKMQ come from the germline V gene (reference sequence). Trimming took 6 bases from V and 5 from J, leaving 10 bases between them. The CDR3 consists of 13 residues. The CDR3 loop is CASRLQGTGELFF. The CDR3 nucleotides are TGTGCCAGCAGGTTACAGGGAACCGGGGAGCTGTTTTTT.

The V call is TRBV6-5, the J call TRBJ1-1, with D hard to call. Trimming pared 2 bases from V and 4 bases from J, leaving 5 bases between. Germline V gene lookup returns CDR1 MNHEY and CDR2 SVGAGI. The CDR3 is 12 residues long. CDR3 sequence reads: CASSYGSTEAFF. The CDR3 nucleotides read TGTGCCAGCAGTTACGGAAGCACTGAAGCTTTCTTT.

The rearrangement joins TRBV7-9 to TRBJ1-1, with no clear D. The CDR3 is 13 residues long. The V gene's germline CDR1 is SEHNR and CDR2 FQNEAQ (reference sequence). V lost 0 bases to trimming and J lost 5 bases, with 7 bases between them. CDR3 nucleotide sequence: TGTGCCAGCAGCTTAGCCCTGAGGACTGAAGCTTTCTTT. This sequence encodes CASSLALRTEAFF.

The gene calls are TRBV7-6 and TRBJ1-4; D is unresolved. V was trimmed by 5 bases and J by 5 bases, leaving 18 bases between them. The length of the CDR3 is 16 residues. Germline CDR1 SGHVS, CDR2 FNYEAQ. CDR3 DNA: TGTGCCAGCAGCCAGACGGTGGGCAGGCGGAATGAAAAACTGTTTTTT. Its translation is CASSQTVGRRNEKLFF. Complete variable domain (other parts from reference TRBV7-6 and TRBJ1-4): GAGVSQSPRYKVTKRGQDVALRCDPISGHVSLYWYRQALGQGPEFLTYFNYEAQQDKSGLPNDRFSAERPEGSISTLTIQRTEQRDSAMYRCASSQTVGRRNEKLFFGSGTQLSVL.

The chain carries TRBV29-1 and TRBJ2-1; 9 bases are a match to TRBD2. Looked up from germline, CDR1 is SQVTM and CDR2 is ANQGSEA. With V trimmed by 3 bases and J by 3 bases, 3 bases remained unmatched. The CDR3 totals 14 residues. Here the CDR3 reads CSVEGTSFYNEQFF. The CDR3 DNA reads TGCAGCGTTGAGGGGACTAGCTTCTACAATGAGCAGTTCTTC.

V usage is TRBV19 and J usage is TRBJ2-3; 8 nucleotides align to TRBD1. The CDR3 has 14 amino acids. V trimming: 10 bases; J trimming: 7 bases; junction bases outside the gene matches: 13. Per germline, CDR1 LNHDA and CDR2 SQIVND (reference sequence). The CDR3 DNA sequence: TGTGCCACTACAGAAACAGGGGGTAGAAATACGCAGTATTTT. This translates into CATTETGGRNTQYF.

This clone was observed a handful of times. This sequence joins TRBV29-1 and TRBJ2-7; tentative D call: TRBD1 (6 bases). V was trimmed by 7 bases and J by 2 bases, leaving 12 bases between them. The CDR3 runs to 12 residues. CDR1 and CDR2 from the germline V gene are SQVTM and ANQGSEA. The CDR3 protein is CSARQAAYEQYF. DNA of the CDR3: TGCAGCGCAAGACAGGCCGCCTACGAGCAGTACTTC.

The CDR3, as DNA: TGTGCCAGCAGAGGGCCGATATACAATGAGCAGTTCTTC. Encoded protein: CASRGPIYNEQFF. This sequence joins TRBV25-1 and TRBJ2-1; D call uncertain. Germline loops: CDR1 MGHDK, CDR2 SYGVNS. There are 13 residues in the CDR3. V lost 6 bases and J 4 bases, leaving 10 bases between the germline ends.

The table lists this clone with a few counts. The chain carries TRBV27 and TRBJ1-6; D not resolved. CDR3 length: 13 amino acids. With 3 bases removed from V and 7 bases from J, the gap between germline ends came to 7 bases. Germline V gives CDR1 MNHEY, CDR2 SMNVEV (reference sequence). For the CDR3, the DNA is TGTGCCAGCAGTTTTAAAGGGAATTCACCCCTCCACTTT. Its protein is CASSFKGNSPLHF.

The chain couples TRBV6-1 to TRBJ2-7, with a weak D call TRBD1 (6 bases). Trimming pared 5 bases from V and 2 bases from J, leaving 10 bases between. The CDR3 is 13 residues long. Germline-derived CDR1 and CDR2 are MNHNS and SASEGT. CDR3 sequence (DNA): TGTGCCAGCAGTCGGGACACTACCTACGAGCAGTACTTC. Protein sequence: CASSRDTTYEQYF.